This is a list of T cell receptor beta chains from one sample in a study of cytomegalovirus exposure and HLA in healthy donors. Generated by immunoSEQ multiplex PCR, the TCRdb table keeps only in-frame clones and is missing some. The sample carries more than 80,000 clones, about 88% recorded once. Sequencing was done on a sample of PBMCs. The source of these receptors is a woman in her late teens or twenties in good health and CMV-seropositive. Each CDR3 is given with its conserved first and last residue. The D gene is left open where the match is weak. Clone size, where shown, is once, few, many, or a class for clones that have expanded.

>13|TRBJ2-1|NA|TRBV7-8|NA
TGTGCCAGCAGCTTGGAGGCTTACAATGAGCAGTTCTTC
CASSLEAYNEQFF
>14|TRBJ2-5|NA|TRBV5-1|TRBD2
TGCGCCAGCAGCTTGGTAGCGGGGGAGGAGACCCAGTACTTC
CASSLVAGEETQYF
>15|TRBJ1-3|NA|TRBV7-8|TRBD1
TGTGCCAGCGGGGGACAGGGAGGTTTGGGAAACACCATATATTTT
CASGGQGGLGNTIYF
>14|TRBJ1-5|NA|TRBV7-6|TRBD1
TGTGCCAGCAGCTTAACAGGGGGAGATCAGCCCCAGCATTTT
CASSLTGGDQPQHF
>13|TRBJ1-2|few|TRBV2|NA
TGTGCCAGCAGTGATACAGGGTACTATGGCTACACCTTC
CASSDTGYYGYTF
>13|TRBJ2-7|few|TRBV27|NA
TGTGCCAGCAGCCGGCGGGATTGGGGCGAGCAGTACTTC
CASSRRDWGEQYF
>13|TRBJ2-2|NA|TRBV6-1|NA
TGTGCCAGCAGTGACCTATTCACCGGGGAGCTGTTTTTT
CASSDLFTGELFF
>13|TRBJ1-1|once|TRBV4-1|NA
TGCGCCAGCAGCCCGGGGTTGAACACTGAAGCTTTCTTT
CASSPGLNTEAFF
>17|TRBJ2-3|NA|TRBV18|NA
TGTGCCAGCTCACGTCCCGATCTCCCGGGTTTCACAGATACGCAGTATTTT
CASSRPDLPGFTDTQYF
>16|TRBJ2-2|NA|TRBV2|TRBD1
TGTGCCAGCAGTGAGAGACAGGGGGCGCGGTCCGGGGAGCTGTTTTTT
CASSERQGARSGELFF
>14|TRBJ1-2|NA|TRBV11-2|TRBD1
TGTGCCAGCAGCTTAGTCGGGACAGGAGATGGCTACACCTTC
CASSLVGTGDGYTF
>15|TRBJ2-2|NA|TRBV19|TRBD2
TGTGCCAGTATAAGGCTAGCGGGGCCCACCGGGGAGCTGTTTTTT
CASIRLAGPTGELFF
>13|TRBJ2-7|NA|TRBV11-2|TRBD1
TGTGCCAGCAGGGAACGACAGGGCCACGAGCAGTACTTC
CASRERQGHEQYF
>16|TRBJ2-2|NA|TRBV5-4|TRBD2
TGTGCCAGCAGCCCCCCGGGACGCGGGGGGAACGGGGAGCTGTTTTTT
CASSPPGRGGNGELFF
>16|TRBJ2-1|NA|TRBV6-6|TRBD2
TGTGCCAGCAGAGAACTAGCGGGGGGGCTCTACAATGAGCAGTTCTTC
CASRELAGGLYNEQFF
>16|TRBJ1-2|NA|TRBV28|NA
TGTGCCAGCAGTTCCCTCGGGGAAGGGGAGGTGTATGGCTACACCTTC
CASSSLGEGEVYGYTF
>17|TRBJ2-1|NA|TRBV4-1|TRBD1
TGCGCCAGCACCCGAGGTCAACGGACAGGGATGTACAATGAGCAGTTCTTC
CASTRGQRTGMYNEQFF
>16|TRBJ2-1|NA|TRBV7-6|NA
TGTGCCAGCAGCTTAGCGTCCCGGGGGGCGTACAATGAGCAGTTCTTC
CASSLASRGAYNEQFF
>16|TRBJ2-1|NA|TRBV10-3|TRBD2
TGTGCCATCAGTGAGTCGCCTAGCGGGGGGGCGGTTGAGCAGTTCTTC
CAISESPSGGAVEQFF
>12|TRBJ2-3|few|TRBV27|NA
TGTGCCAGCAGCCGCGGGACTGCTACGCAGTATTTT
CASSRGTATQYF
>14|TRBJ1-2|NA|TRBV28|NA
TGTGCCAGTTATATCCCGGGGGTTAACTATGGCTACACCTTC
CASYIPGVNYGYTF
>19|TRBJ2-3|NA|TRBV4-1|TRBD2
TGCGCCAGCAGCCAACTCGGACTAGCGGGGGGGCCTGGCACAGATACGCAGTATTTT
CASSQLGLAGGPGTDTQYF
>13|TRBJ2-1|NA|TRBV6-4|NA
TGTGCCAGCAGTGACTCTCACGAGCGTCCCCAGTTCTTC
CASSDSHERPQFF
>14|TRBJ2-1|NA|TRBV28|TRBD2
TGTGCCAGCAGTCAGCGGGGGGTTTACAATGAGCAGTTCTTC
CASSQRGVYNEQFF
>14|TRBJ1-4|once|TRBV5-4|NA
TGTGCCAGCAGCCTGGCGGGGATTGAGGAAAAACTGTTTTTT
CASSLAGIEEKLFF
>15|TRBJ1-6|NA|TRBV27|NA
TGTGCCAGCAGCTCCGACGTGGGGAGGGATTCACCCCTCCACTTT
CASSSDVGRDSPLHF
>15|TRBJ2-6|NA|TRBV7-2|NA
TGTGCCAGCAGCCCAGGGTCAGGTGGGGCCAACGTCCTGACTTTC
CASSPGSGGANVLTF
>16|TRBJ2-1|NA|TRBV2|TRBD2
TGTGCCAGCAAGCGGGGGGGGACCAACTCCTACAATGAGCAGTTCTTC
CASKRGGTNSYNEQFF
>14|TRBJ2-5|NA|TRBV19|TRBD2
TGTGCCAGTAGTTTCAGCGGGAGGCAAGAGACCCAGTACTTC
CASSFSGRQETQYF
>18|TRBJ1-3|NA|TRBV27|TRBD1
TGTGCCAGCAGTTTATGCACCTCCGGGACAGACTCTGGAAACACCATATATTTT
CASSLCTSGTDSGNTIYF
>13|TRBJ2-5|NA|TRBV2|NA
TGTGCCAGCAAGGTCGGACAGCAAGAGACCCAGTACTTC
CASKVGQQETQYF
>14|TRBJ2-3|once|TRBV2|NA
TGTGCCAGCATTCTTGTCGCGGGCACAGATACGCAGTATTTT
CASILVAGTDTQYF
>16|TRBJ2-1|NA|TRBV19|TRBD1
TGTGCCAGTAGCAAGGTCCGGACAGGGGGCCACAATGAGCAGTTCTTC
CASSKVRTGGHNEQFF
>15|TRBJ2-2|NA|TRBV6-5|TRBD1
TGTGCCAGCAGTCAACAGGGGGCGGTCACCGGGGAGCTGTTTTTT
CASSQQGAVTGELFF
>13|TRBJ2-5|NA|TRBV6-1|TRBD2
TGTGCCAGCAGGGGGGGGAATAGGGAGACCCAGTACTTC
CASRGGNRETQYF
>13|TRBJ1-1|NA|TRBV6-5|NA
TGTGCCAGCAGTTATACAAGGAACACTGAAGCTTTCTTT
CASSYTRNTEAFF
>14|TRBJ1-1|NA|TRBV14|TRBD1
TGTGCCAGCAGCCATACACAGGGGAGGACTGAAGCTTTCTTT
CASSHTQGRTEAFF
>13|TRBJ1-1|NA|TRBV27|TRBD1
TGTGCCAGCAGTACCAATGGACAGGGTGTAGCTTTCTTT
CASSTNGQGVAFF
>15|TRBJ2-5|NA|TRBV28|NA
TGTGCCAGCAGTTTGGCGGCGGGGCTCCAAGAGACCCAGTACTTC
CASSLAAGLQETQYF
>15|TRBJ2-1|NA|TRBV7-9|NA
TGTGCCAGCAGCTCGACGGGGTTTTTCTACAATGAGCAGTTCTTC
CASSSTGFFYNEQFF
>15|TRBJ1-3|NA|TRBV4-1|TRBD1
TGCGCCAGCAGCCAAGCGGGACAGGCAGTAAACACCATATATTTT
CASSQAGQAVNTIYF
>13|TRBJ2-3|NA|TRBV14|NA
TGTGCCAGCAGCTTCGGACTACCAGATACGCAGTATTTT
CASSFGLPDTQYF
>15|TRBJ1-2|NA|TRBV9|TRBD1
TGTGCCAGCAGCGTTTTAGGGACAGACGACTATGGCTACACCTTC
CASSVLGTDDYGYTF
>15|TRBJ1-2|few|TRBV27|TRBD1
TGTGCCAGCAGTTTAACCCCTGGACAGGTTGGGGGCTACACCTTC
CASSLTPGQVGGYTF
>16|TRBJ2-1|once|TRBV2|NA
TGTGCCAGCAGTGAAGGCCCAGCGAGCTCCTACAATGAGCAGTTCTTC
CASSEGPASSYNEQFF
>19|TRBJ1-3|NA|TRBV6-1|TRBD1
TGTGCCAGCAGTGAACAGGGGGCCTACAGTCTCCGCTCTGGAAACACCATATATTTT
CASSEQGAYSLRSGNTIYF
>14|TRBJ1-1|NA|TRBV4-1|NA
TGCGCCAGCAGCCAGGTCCGAGTGAACACTGAAGCTTTCTTT
CASSQVRVNTEAFF
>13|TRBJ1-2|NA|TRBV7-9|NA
TGTGCCAGCAGCTTAGTACAGATCTCAGGCTACACCTTC
CASSLVQISGYTF
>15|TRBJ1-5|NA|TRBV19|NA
TGTGCCAGTACCATGTGGGACTCGGGCAATCAGCCCCAGCATTTT
CASTMWDSGNQPQHF
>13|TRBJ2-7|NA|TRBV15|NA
TGTGCCACCAGCAGAGGGGGGGACTACGAGCAGTACTTC
CATSRGGDYEQYF
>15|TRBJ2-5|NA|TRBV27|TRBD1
TGTGCCAGCAGCCGGGGACAGGGTTCGGGGGAGACCCAGTACTTC
CASSRGQGSGETQYF
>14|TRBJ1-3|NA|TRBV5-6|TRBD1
TGTGCCAGCAGCAGGACAGGGGTCGGAAACACCATATATTTT
CASSRTGVGNTIYF
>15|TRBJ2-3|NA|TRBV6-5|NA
TGTGCCAGCAGTCCTTCCCCGGGACTCCGAGATACGCAGTATTTT
CASSPSPGLRDTQYF
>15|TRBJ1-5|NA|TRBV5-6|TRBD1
TGTGCCAGCAGCACGACAGGGGGAGGCAATCAGCCCCAGCATTTT
CASSTTGGGNQPQHF
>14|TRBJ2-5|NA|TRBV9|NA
TGTGCCAGCAGCCTCCAGGGGGGACGAGAGACCCAGTACTTC
CASSLQGGRETQYF